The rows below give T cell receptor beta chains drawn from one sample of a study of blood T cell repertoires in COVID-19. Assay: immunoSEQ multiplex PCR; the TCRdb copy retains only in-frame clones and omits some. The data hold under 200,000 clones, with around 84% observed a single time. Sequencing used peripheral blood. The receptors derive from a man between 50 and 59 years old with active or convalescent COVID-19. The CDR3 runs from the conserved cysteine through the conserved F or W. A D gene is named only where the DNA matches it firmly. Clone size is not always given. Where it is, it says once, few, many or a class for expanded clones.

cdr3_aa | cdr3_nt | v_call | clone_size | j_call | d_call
CASSLPGLAEKGELFF | TGTGCCAGCAGCTTACCGGGACTAGCGGAGAAAGGGGAGCTGTTTTTT | TRBV11-3 | - | TRBJ2-2 | TRBD2
CASSLNSGLPWNEQFF | TGTGCCAGCAGCTTAAATTCTGGACTACCGTGGAATGAGCAGTTCTTC | TRBV7-3 | - | TRBJ2-1 | -
CASSAARQGGNYGYTF | TGTGCCAGTAGCGCCGCGAGACAGGGGGGCAACTATGGCTACACCTTC | TRBV19 | - | TRBJ1-2 | TRBD1
CASSSRSGYSNQPQHF | TGTGCCAGCAGTTCGCGGTCTGGTTATAGCAATCAGCCCCAGCATTTT | TRBV28 | - | TRBJ1-5 | -
CASSPTLTGNTEAFF | TGTGCCAGCTCACCTACCCTGACGGGGAACACTGAAGCTTTCTTT | TRBV18 | - | TRBJ1-1 | -
CASSHLSGTDTQYF | TGCGCCAGCAGCCACCTTAGCGGCACAGATACGCAGTATTTT | TRBV4-3 | - | TRBJ2-3 | -
CAIRRQGDSYEQYF | TGTGCCATCAGGCGACAGGGGGACTCCTACGAGCAGTACTTC | TRBV10-3 | - | TRBJ2-7 | TRBD1
CASSQDRAGGNNQPQHF | TGCGCCAGCAGCCAAGATCGGGCAGGGGGAAACAATCAGCCCCAGCATTTT | TRBV4-3 | few | TRBJ1-5 | TRBD1
CASRPSGTYEQYF | TGTGCCAGCAGACCTAGCGGGACCTACGAGCAGTACTTC | TRBV7-2 | - | TRBJ2-7 | TRBD2
CASRDFGSYNSPLHF | TGTGCCAGCAGAGACTTTGGCTCCTATAATTCACCCCTCCACTTT | TRBV6-5 | - | TRBJ1-6 | -
CASSQDDWRRSYEQYF | TGCGCCAGCAGCCAAGATGACTGGAGGAGGTCCTACGAGCAGTACTTC | TRBV4-1 | - | TRBJ2-7 | -
CASSLEWAVRGTEAFF | TGCGCCAGCAGCTTGGAGTGGGCAGTCCGGGGCACTGAAGCTTTCTTT | TRBV5-1 | - | TRBJ1-1 | -
CASSQDTGLNQPQHF | TGTGCCAGCAGCCAAGATACAGGGCTCAATCAGCCCCAGCATTTT | TRBV3-1/TRBV3-2 | - | TRBJ1-5 | -
CASSPGGDGYTF | TGTGCCAGCAGCCCCGGAGGGGATGGCTACACCTTC | TRBV7-8 | once | TRBJ1-2 | -
CASSLQSMNTEAFF | TGTGCCAGCAGTTTGCAGTCCATGAACACTGAAGCTTTCTTT | TRBV28 | - | TRBJ1-1 | -